Listed below are T cell receptor beta chains from one sample, sequenced in a study of OX40 agonist ivuxolimab in advanced cancers. Assay used: immunoSEQ multiplex PCR; TCRdb lists only in-frame clones, some missing. The sample carries approximately 90,000 clones, roughly 88% recorded once. The specimen comprised CD4+ or CD8+ T cells sorted from blood, sampled in a trial of the OX40 agonist ivuxolimab. The receptors were gathered from an adult with an advanced solid tumor such as melanoma, head and neck, liver or kidney cancer. Each CDR3 is given with its conserved first and last residue.

v_gene,CDR3aa
TRBV27,CASGLQATNEKLFF
TRBV6-5,CASSYPARDETQYF
TRBV5-1,CASSLDRWVGLYGYTF
TRBV6-1,CASRPGLLHTEAFF
TRBV5-8,CASSYEGRGPGTNEKLFF
TRBV14,CASTPVRGGGNTEAFF
TRBV5-1,CASSLVGAPRSGNTIYF
TRBV30,CAWSVRGTDEAFF
TRBV19,CASSAGDSSYNEQFF
TRBV5-5,CASSLGEFSGNTIYF
TRBV7-8,CASSSDRASNSPLHF
TRBV6-5,CASSPPFAGKETQYF
TRBV7-9,CASSSTSGSATQYF
TRBV6-5,CAVRQGVPPEAFF
TRBV5-1,CASSPGPEGIYGYTF
TRBV7-2,CASSPGLAGANPYNEQFF
TRBV19,CASSIIRQGPNYGYTF
TRBV9,CASSPTGEQETQYF
TRBV5-1,CASSWAQETQYF
TRBV19,CASSSSSGGVGNTQYF
TRBV30,CAWGGPSTDTQYF
TRBV11-2,CASSTPRDRAYEQYF
TRBV19,CASSKTTVNTEAFF
TRBV7-6,CASSLGAGKTYEQYF
TRBV5-1,CASSLDSGPGNSPLHF
TRBV6-6,CASIGGTASSNQPQHF
TRBV19,CASSMLDNQNYGYTF
TRBV21-1,CASTQGPGEPYEQYF
TRBV7-7,CASSLGASRQETQYF
TRBV10-2,CASSVPGAYEQYF
TRBV4-3,CASSQGAGTAGGGNTIYF
TRBV5-1,CASSPPGQTSISYEQYF
TRBV4-1,CASSQNSEADWPQHF
TRBV9,CASSPGFAGGAQETQYF
TRBV27,CASRGPGTGFYNEQFF
TRBV5-4,CASSNTEKYNEQFF
TRBV7-8,CASSLVWTSTYEQYF
TRBV15,CATRRPGRTNTEAFF
TRBV2,CASRAYQGASTGELFF
TRBV4-1,CASGRGVGGELFF
TRBV5-1,CASSPGGGGVGETQYF
TRBV5-1,CASRVEVLDTQYF
TRBV7-2,CASSLFGSTDAGYTF
TRBV10-3,CAISAARPGGSDTQYF
TRBV5-1,CASSGGLRDEQYF
TRBV7-9,CASRATGGNTEAFF
TRBV7-2,CASSPHQREAQYF